This T cell receptor (beta chain) originates from a study of response to subunit inactivated influenza vaccine. The study, taken as a whole, reports: It was suggested by the authors that few new T cells are recruited by each seasonal influenza vaccination.

About this clonotype itself: Its antigen is unidentified.

TCRdb ran MiXCR on the RT-PCR reads and lists one entry per CDR3 protein. Of about 650,000 distinct CDR3 sequences detected, less than 15% appear once; the ten largest clones hold 7.5% to 9%. The germline V gene has CDR1 WSHSY and CDR2 SAAADI. V trimming: 4 bases; J trimming: 6 bases; junction bases outside the gene matches: 5. CDR3 length: 15 amino acids. J is TRBJ1-6 and V is TRBV10-2; 8 bases line up with TRBD1. This TCR was sampled from a man in his forties or fifties who received an inactivated influenza vaccine. The sample in question was PBMCs from blood, obtained 14 to 15 days before vaccination. The CDR3 is CASSAQGGGNSPLHF. For the CDR3, the DNA is TGCGCCAGCAGTGCACAGGGGGGAGGTAATTCACCCCTCCACTTT.